A single sample gave rise to the 19 T cell receptor beta chains below, sequenced in a study of CD8+ T cells in alopecia areata. Sequencing relied on a cDNA template that was reverse transcribed from extracted RNA. Only in-frame clones appear in the TCRdb table, and some are missing; sequencing was by immunoSEQ multiplex PCR. The sample gives 170,000 or so clones, roughly 60% of which show up once; more than 1.5% is in the top ten. This specimen was CD4+ T cells sorted from blood, taken at week 0. These receptors all come from a human donor with alopecia areata.

V gene TRBV2 combines with J gene TRBJ1-6; 11 nucleotides line up with TRBD1. CDR3 length: 15 amino acids. Germline values: CDR1 SNHLY, CDR2 FYNNEI. V lost 7 bases, J lost 6 bases, and 5 bases stayed unmatched. The CDR3 DNA reads as TGTGCCAGCATGTGGGGACAGGGGGTTAATTCACCCCTCCACTTT. Amino acids: CASMWGQGVNSPLHF.

This chain connects TRBV29-1 to TRBJ2-2, with a possible D match to TRBD2 (6 bases). V lost 6 bases and J 6 bases, leaving 17 bases between the germline ends. The CDR3 contains 14 residues. The germline V gene encodes CDR1 SQVTM and CDR2 ANQGSEA. The CDR3 reads CSVAGILSPGELFF. The CDR3 DNA reads as TGCAGCGTGGCGGGGATTTTGTCGCCCGGGGAGCTGTTTTTT.

The chain employs TRBV4-1 and TRBJ2-1; 12 bases fit TRBD2. With V trimmed by 0 bases and J by 12 bases, 6 bases remained unmatched. The CDR3 covers 15 residues. Germline assignment: CDR1 MGHRA and CDR2 YSYEKL. The CDR3 region has the DNA TGCGCCAGCAGCCAAGAGGCTAGCGGGGGGGCTGGGCAGTTCTTC. This sequence encodes CASSQEASGGAGQFF.

The genes are TRBV18 and TRBJ2-7, with D possibly being TRBD1 (6 bases). Germline CDR1 reads KGHSH; CDR2 reads LQKENI. Trimming shortened V by 6 bases and J by 0 bases, and 18 bases separated the two germline ends. The CDR3 consists of 16 residues. CDR3 sequence: CASSPQQGTSSYEQYF. Here the CDR3 DNA reads TGTGCCAGCTCCCCCCAACAGGGAACCAGCTCCTACGAGCAGTACTTC.

This clone was counted once. This chain links TRBV25-1 with TRBJ2-1; 8 nucleotides agree with TRBD2. The junction had 9 bases not matched to a gene; V was cut back by 4 bases and J by 4 bases. The CDR3 is 16 residues long. CDR1 is MGHDK, CDR2 SYGVNS, per germline. The chain's CDR3 is CASSGLIAGTYNEQFF. The CDR3 nucleotides read TGTGCCAGCAGTGGACTAATAGCGGGGACTTACAATGAGCAGTTCTTC.

The rearrangement joins TRBV2 to TRBJ1-2; a weak D match, TRBD1 (5 bases). The CDR3 extends over 13 amino acids. Per the germline V gene, CDR1 is SNHLY and CDR2 is FYNNEI. V was trimmed by 8 bases and J by 6 bases, leaving 16 bases between them. CDR3 in amino acids: CASRSHRGDGYTF. As DNA, the CDR3 is TGTGCCAGCCGATCCCATCGGGGGGATGGCTACACCTTC.

The chain has TRBV6-5 and TRBJ2-5; the D gene is possibly TRBD2 (6 bases). CDR3 length: 13 residues. The V and J ends lost 0 bases and 5 bases respectively, with 7 bases between them. CDR1 and CDR2 from the germline V gene are MNHEY and SVGAGI. The CDR3 sequence is CASSYSSGETQYF. The CDR3 DNA reads as TGTGCCAGCAGTTACTCCAGCGGGGAGACCCAGTACTTC.

The V gene is TRBV15, the J gene TRBJ2-1; 8 positions agree with TRBD2. This CDR3 contains 15 residues. CDR1 and CDR2 (germline): LNHNV, YYDKDF (reference sequence). With V trimmed by 8 bases and J by 1 base, 7 bases remained unmatched. CDR3 nucleotides: TGTGCCACCGTTTTCGCGGGGGGATCCTACAATGAGCAGTTCTTC. This encodes CATVFAGGSYNEQFF. Full variable domain (missing parts from reference TRBV15 and TRBJ2-1): DAMVIQNPRYQVTQFGKPVTLSCSQTLNHNVMYWYQQKSSQAPKLLFHYYDKDFNNEADTPDNFQSRRPNTSFCFLDIRSPGLGDTAMYLCATVFAGGSYNEQFFGPGTRLTVL.

The chain combines TRBV28 with TRBJ2-3; weak D call: TRBD1 (5 bases). CDR3 size: 15 residues. V was cut by 2 bases and J by 7 bases, with 16 bases left in between. Germline loops: CDR1 MDHEN, CDR2 SYDVKM. The CDR3 coding sequence is TGTGCCAGCAGTTTAATGGGGCAGGGAAGGAATACGCAGTATTTT. Translated, it gives CASSLMGQGRNTQYF.

The V and J genes are TRBV6-5 and TRBJ1-2, with TRBD1 identical over 12 bases. The CDR3 is 16 amino acids. The junction had 5 bases not matched to a gene; V was cut back by 4 bases and J by 2 bases. In germline, CDR1 is MNHEY, CDR2 SVGAGI. CDR3 DNA sequence: TGTGCCAGCAGTTTGGGACAGGGGGCGCCAAACTATGGCTACACCTTC. Translated, it gives CASSLGQGAPNYGYTF.

This clone was seen only a few times. The chain uses TRBV9 and TRBJ2-5, with 7 bases aligning to TRBD1. The CDR3 loop spans 14 amino acids. V lost 3 bases to trimming and J lost 2 bases; unmatched junction nucleotides: 4. Germline CDR1 reads SGDLS; CDR2 reads YYNGEE. The CDR3 coding sequence is TGTGCCAGCAGCGGATCGGGACAGCAAGAGACCCAGTACTTC. Amino acid sequence: CASSGSGQQETQYF.

This chain uses TRBV29-1 with TRBJ1-1; 7 bases are a match to TRBD1. Germline loops: CDR1 SQVTM, CDR2 ANQGSEA. This CDR3 region has 14 residues. V was pared by 7 bases and J by 1 base, with 9 bases of the junction left unmatched. CDR3 loop: CSAVTGLPNTEAFF. The CDR3 region has the DNA TGCAGCGCCGTGACAGGGTTACCGAACACTGAAGCTTTCTTT.

The chain has TRBV6-6 and TRBJ1-2; the match to TRBD1 covers 11 bases. J lost 7 bases, V lost 4 bases, and 8 bases had no gene match. Germline V gene sequence: CDR1 MNHNY, CDR2 SVGAGI (reference sequence). The CDR3 sequence is 15 residues long. This CDR3 is CASSFLGQGDSGYTF. CDR3 sequence (DNA): TGTGCCAGCAGTTTCCTGGGACAGGGGGATAGTGGCTACACCTTC.

This clone was seen only a few times. The CDR3 sequence: CASSRSGGEQFF. The DNA for the CDR3 is TGTGCCAGCAGCCGGTCTGGCGGCGAGCAGTTCTTC. The chain recombines TRBV5-4 with TRBJ2-1; no clear D. Per the germline V gene, CDR1 is SGHNT and CDR2 is YYREEE (reference sequence). The CDR3 runs to 12 residues. V dropped 4 bases and J dropped 10 bases, with 12 bases sitting between them.

This clone occurred a few times. The chain couples TRBV27 to TRBJ2-6; 7 bases line up with TRBD1. The germline gives CDR1 MNHEY, CDR2 SMNVEV (reference sequence). The CDR3 has 15 residues. Trimming removed 5 bases from V and 0 bases from J; junction bases left unmatched: 1. The CDR3: CASSRQGSGANVLTF. The CDR3 nucleotides are TGTGCCAGCAGTCGACAGGGCTCTGGGGCCAACGTCCTGACTTTC.

This rearrangement joins TRBV28 to TRBJ1-2, with a tentative D call TRBD1 (6 bases). The length of the CDR3 is 13 residues. CDR1 is MDHEN, CDR2 SYDVKM, per germline. V dropped 7 bases and J dropped 4 bases, with 13 bases sitting between them. In nucleotides, the CDR3 is TGTGCCAGCACTGTGGACAGACTCTATGGCTACACCTTC. Translation: CASTVDRLYGYTF.

The V and J genes are TRBV4-3 and TRBJ2-1; D unresolved. V lost 4 bases to trimming and J lost 4 bases, with 11 bases between them. Germline lookup yields CDR1 LGHNA and CDR2 YSLEER. The CDR3 spans 14 residues. CDR3 nucleotide sequence: TGCGCCAGCAGCCGATCAGAGGTGTACAATGAGCAGTTCTTC. Translated, it gives CASSRSEVYNEQFF.

This chain joins TRBV29-1 and TRBJ2-3, with a tentative D call TRBD1 (5 bases). CDR1 is SQVTM and CDR2 is ANQGSEA in the germline V gene. V was trimmed by 5 bases and J by 3 bases, leaving 15 bases between them. The CDR3 length is 14 residues. The CDR3 spells CSVYNRTGTDTQYF. CDR3 in DNA: TGCAGCGTTTACAACAGGACCGGTACAGATACGCAGTATTTT.

The chain combines TRBV4-1 with TRBJ2-7; possible D gene TRBD1, 6 bases. The V gene lost 4 bases and the J gene lost 3 bases, with 16 bases spanning the gap. This CDR3 is built from 15 residues. Germline V gives CDR1 MGHRA, CDR2 YSYEKL. This CDR3 is CASSLNGQLLYEQYF. CDR3 in DNA: TGCGCCAGCAGCCTAAACGGACAGCTACTCTACGAGCAGTACTTC.